The entry that follows covers one T cell receptor (beta chain) sequence. The antigen is not known. Deep-level settings were used for running the assay. The authors split each subset's genomic DNA evenly across several immunoSEQ plates. TCRdb keeps only in-frame clones here, not all; method: immunoSEQ multiplex PCR. The table includes a few million clones, more than 90% detected once. This CDR3 is built from 14 residues. Per germline, CDR1 ENHRY and CDR2 SYGVKD. With 10 bases removed from V and 7 bases from J, the gap between germline ends came to 20 bases. These data belong to a study of shared clonotypes between healthy human individuals. Study-wide findings and caveats: Researchers found naive subsets generally carried larger estimated richness than memory subsets. Generation probability values for non-shared clonotypes were lower than those for clonotypes shared by all four donors.

The sequenced material came from naive CD4+ T cells sorted from blood. Subset reported: CD45RA+ positively selected. The receptor comes from a man between 18 and 35 years old in good health. The rearrangement links TRBV10-3 to TRBJ1-3, with a weak D call TRBD1 (5 bases). CDR3 nucleotide sequence: TGTGCCACCCAGGAGGGGTTGATTCGGAACACCATATATTTT. Translation gives CATQEGLIRNTIYF.